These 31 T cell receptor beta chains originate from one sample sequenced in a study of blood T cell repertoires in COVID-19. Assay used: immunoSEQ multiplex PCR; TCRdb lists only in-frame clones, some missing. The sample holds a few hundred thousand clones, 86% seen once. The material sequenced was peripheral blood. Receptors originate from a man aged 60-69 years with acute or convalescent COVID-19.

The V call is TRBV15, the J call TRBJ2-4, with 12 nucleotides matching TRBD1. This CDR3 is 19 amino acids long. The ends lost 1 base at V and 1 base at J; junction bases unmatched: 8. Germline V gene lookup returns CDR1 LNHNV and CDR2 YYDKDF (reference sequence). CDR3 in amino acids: CATSRAPGQGARAKNIQYF. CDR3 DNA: TGTGCCACCAGCAGAGCACCGGGACAGGGGGCTCGCGCCAAAAACATTCAGTACTTC.

This chain's CDR3 is CASSVEGGTPYNEQFF. The CDR3 nucleotides read TGTGCCAGCAGCGTAGAAGGCGGGACCCCCTACAATGAGCAGTTCTTC. The chain links TRBV9 to TRBJ2-1; D is possibly TRBD2 (6 bases). The CDR3 spans 16 residues. Per germline, CDR1 SGDLS and CDR2 YYNGEE. The ends were cut back, 0 bases at V and 2 bases at J, with 12 bases in the middle.

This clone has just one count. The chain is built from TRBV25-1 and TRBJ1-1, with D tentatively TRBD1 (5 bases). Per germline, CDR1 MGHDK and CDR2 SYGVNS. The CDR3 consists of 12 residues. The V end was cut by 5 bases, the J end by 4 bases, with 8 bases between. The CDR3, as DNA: TGTGCCAGCAGTCCGGGGGGCACTGAAGCTTTCTTT. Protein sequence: CASSPGGTEAFF.

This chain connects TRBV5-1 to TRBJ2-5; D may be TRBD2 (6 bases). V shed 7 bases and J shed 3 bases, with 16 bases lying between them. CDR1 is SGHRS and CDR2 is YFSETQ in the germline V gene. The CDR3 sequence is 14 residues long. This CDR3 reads CASAGLMREETQYF. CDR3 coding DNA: TGCGCCAGCGCGGGGCTAATGAGGGAAGAGACCCAGTACTTC.

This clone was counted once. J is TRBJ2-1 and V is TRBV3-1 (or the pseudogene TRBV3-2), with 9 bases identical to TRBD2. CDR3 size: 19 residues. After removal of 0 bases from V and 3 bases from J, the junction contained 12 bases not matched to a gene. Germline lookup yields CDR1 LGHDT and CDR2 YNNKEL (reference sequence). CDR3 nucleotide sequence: TGTGCCAGCAGCCAAGATTCAGGAGGTGGACTAGCGTACTACAATGAGCAGTTCTTC. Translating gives CASSQDSGGGLAYYNEQFF.

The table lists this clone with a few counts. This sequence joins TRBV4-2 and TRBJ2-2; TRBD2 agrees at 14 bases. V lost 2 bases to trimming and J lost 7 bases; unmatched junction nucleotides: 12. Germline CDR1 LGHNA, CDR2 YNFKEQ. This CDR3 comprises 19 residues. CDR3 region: CASSQSGLAGVVKIGELFF. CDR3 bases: TGTGCCAGCAGCCAATCGGGACTAGCGGGAGTAGTTAAAATCGGGGAGCTGTTTTTT.

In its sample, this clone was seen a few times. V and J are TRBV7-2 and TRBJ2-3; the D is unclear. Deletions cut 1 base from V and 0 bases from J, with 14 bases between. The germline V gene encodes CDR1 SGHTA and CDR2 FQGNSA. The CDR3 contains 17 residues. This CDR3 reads CASSLGAVIPSTDTQYF. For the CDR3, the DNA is TGTGCCAGCAGCTTAGGGGCCGTGATTCCTAGCACAGATACGCAGTATTTT.

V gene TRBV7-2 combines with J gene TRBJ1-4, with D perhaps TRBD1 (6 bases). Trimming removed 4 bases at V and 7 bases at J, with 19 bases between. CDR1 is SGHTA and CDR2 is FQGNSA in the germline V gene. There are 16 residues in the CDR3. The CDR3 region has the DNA TGTGCCAGCAGCTCATCCCGCCTGAGGGGGGGTGAAAAACTGTTTTTT. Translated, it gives CASSSSRLRGGEKLFF.

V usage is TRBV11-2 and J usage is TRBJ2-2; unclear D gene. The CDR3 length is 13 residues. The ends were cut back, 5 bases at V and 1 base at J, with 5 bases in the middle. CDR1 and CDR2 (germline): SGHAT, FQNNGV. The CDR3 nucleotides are TGTGCCAGCAGCCCCGGGAACACCGGGGAGCTGTTTTTT. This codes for CASSPGNTGELFF.

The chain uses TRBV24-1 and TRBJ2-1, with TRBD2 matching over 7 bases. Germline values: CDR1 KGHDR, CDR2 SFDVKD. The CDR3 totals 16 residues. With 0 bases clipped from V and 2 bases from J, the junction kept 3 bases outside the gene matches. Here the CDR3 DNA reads TGTGCCACCAGTGATTTGGGAAGCGGGGCCTACAATGAGCAGTTCTTC. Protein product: CATSDLGSGAYNEQFF.

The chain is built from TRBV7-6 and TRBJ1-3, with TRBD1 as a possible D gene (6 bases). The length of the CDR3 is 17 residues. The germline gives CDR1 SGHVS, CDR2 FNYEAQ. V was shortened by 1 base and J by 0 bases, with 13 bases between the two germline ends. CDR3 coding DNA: TGTGCCAGCAGCTTAGTCACAGGGACCACCTCTGGAAACACCATATATTTT. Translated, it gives CASSLVTGTTSGNTIYF.

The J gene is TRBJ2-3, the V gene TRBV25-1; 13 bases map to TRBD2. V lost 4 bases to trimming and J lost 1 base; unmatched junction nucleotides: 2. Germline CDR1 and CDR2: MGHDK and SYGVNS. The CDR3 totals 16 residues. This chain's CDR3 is CASSAGLAGRTDTQYF. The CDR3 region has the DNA TGTGCCAGCAGTGCGGGACTAGCGGGACGCACAGATACGCAGTATTTT.

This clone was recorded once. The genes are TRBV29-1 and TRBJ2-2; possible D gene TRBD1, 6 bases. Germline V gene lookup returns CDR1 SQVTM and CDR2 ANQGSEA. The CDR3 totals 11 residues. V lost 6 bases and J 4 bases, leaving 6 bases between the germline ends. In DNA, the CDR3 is TGCAGCGTAGGGGGCACCGGGGAGCTGTTTTTT. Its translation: CSVGGTGELFF.

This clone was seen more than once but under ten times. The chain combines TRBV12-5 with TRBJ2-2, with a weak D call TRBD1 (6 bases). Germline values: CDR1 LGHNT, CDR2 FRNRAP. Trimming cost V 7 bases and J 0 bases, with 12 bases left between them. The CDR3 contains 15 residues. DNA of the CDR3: TGTGCTAGTGTTAGGACAGTAACGAACACCGGGGAGCTGTTTTTT. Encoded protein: CASVRTVTNTGELFF.

The CDR3 loop is CASSAGTSSFSNQPQHF. CDR3 nucleotides: TGTGCCAGCAGCGCCGGGACTTCTTCCTTTAGCAATCAGCCCCAGCATTTT. The rearrangement joins TRBV7-8 to TRBJ1-5; maybe TRBD1 (5 bases). The ends were cut back, 5 bases at V and 0 bases at J, with 17 bases in the middle. This CDR3 region has 17 residues. The germline gives CDR1 SGHVS, CDR2 FQNEAQ.

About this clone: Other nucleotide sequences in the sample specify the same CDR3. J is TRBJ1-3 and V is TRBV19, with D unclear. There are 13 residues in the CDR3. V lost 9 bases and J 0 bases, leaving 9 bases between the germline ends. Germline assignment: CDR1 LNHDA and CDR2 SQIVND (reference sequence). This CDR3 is CASSAGSGNTIYF. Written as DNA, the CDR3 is TGTGCCAGCTCGGCAGGCTCTGGAAACACCATATATTTT. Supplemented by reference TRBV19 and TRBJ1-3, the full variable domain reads DGGITQSPKYLFRKEGQNVTLSCEQNLNHDAMYWYRQDPGQGLRLIYYSQIVNDFQKGDIAEGYSVSREKKESFPLTVTSAQKNPTAFYLCASSAGSGNTIYFGEGSWLTVV.

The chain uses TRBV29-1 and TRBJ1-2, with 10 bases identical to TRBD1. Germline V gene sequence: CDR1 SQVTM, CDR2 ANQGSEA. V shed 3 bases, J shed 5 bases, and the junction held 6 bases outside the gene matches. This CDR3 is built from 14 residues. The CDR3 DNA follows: TGCAGCGTTGAGGACAGGGGGGAAACATATGGCTACACCTTC. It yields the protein CSVEDRGETYGYTF. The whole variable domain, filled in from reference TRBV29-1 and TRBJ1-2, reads SAVISQKPSRDICQRGTSLTIQCQVDSQVTMMFWYRQQPGQSLTLIATANQGSEATYESGFVIDKFPISRPNLTFSTLTVSNMSPEDSSIYLCSVEDRGETYGYTFGSGTRLTVV.

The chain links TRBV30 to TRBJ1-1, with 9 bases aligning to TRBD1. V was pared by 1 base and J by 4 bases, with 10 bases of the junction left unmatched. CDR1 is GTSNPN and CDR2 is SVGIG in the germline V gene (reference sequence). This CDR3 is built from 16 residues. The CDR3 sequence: CAWSAPGQGTATEAFF. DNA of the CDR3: TGTGCCTGGAGTGCCCCCGGACAGGGGACGGCCACTGAAGCTTTCTTT.

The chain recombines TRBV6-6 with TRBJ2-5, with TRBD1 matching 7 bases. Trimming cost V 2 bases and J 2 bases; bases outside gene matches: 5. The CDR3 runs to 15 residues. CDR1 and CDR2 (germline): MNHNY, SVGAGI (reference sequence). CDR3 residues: CASSYRTGRQETQYF. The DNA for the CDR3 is TGTGCCAGCAGTTACCGGACAGGACGGCAAGAGACCCAGTACTTC.

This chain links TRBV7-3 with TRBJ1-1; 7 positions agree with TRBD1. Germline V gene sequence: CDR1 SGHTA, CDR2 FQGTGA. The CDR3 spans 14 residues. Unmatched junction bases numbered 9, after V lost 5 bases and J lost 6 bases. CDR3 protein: CASSQTGIRAEAFF. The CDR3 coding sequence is TGTGCCAGCAGCCAGACAGGGATTAGGGCTGAAGCTTTCTTT.

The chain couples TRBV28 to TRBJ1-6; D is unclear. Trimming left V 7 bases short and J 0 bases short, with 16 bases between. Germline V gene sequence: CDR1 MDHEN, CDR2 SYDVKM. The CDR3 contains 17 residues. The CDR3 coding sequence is TGTGCCAGCAATTGGGCGTTCTCCCACTCCTATAATTCACCCCTCCACTTT. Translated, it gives CASNWAFSHSYNSPLHF.

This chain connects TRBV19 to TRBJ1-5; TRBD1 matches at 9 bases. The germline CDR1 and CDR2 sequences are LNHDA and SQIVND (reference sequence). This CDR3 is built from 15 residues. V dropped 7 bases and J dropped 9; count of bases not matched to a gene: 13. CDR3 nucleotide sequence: TGTGCCAGTAATTACGACAGGGGGGACCTTGGGCCCCAGCATTTT. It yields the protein CASNYDRGDLGPQHF.

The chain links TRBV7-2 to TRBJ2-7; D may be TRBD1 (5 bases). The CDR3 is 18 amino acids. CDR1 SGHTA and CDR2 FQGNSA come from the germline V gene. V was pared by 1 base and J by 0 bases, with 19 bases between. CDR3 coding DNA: TGTGCCAGCAGCTTAGTTTATCTACAGGTGTATAGCTCCTACGAGCAGTACTTC. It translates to CASSLVYLQVYSSYEQYF.

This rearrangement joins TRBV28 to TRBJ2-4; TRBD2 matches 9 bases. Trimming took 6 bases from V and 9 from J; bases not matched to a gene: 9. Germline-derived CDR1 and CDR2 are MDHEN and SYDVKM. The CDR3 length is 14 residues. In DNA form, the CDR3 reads TGTGCCAGCAGGATGGGACTAGCCGACGGCATTCAGTACTTC. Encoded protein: CASRMGLADGIQYF.

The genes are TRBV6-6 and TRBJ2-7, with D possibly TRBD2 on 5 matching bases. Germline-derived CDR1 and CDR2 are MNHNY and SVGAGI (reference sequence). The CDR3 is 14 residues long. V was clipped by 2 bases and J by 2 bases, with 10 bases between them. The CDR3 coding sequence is TGTGCCAGCAGTTACGTCGCGGGTACCTACGAGCAGTACTTC. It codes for CASSYVAGTYEQYF.

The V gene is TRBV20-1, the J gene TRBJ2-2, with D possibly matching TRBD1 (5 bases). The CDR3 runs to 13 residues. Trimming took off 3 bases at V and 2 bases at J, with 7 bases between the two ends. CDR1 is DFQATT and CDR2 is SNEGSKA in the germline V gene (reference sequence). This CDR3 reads CSASQGNTGELFF. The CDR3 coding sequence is TGCAGTGCTAGTCAGGGTAACACCGGGGAGCTGTTTTTT.

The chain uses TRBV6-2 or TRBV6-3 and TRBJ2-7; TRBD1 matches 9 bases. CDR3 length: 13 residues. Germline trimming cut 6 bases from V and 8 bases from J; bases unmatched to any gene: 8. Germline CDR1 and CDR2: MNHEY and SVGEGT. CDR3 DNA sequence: TGTGCCAGCAGCGGGACAGGGCATTTGAAGCAGTACTTC. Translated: CASSGTGHLKQYF.

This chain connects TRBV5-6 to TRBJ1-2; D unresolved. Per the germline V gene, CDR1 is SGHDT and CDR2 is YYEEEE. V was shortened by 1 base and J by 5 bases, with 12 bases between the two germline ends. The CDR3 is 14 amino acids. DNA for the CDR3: TGTGCCAGCAGCTTGAAGGGAGAGTGGTATGGCTACACCTTC. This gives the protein CASSLKGEWYGYTF.

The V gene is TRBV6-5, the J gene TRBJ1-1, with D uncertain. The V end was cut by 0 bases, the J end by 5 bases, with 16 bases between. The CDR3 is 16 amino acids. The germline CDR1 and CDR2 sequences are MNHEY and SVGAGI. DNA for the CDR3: TGTGCCAGCAGTTACTCGCTATCAGTGGCGGGTACTGAAGCTTTCTTT. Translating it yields CASSYSLSVAGTEAFF.

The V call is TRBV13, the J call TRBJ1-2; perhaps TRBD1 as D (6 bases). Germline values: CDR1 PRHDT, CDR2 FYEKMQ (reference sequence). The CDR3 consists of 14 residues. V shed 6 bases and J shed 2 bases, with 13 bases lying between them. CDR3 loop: CASRTRGQNYGYTF. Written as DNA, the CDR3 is TGTGCCAGCAGGACCAGAGGACAGAACTATGGCTACACCTTC.

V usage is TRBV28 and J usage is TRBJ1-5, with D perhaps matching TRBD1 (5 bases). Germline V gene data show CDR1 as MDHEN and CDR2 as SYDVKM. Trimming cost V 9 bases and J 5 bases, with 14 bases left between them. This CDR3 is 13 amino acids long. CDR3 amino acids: CASTTGQHQPQHF. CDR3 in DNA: TGTGCCAGTACCACAGGCCAGCATCAGCCCCAGCATTTT.